The rows below give T cell receptor beta chains drawn from one sample of a study of blood T cell repertoires in COVID-19. Repertoires were generated with immunoSEQ multiplex PCR, while TCRdb's copy carries only in-frame clones and drops some. The sample yields roughly 360,000 clones, roughly 87% seen once. What was sequenced was PBMCs or T cells enriched from blood (not recorded which). These receptors were taken from a woman aged 50 to 65 who had recovered from COVID-19. The CDR3 runs from the conserved cysteine through the conserved F or W. A D gene is named only where the DNA matches it firmly. Expanded clones get a size class; other rows say once, few or many, or leave the size out.

clone_size	j_call	d_call	v_call	cdr3_length	cdr3_nt	cdr3_aa
.	TRBJ2-3	.	TRBV20-1	10	TGCAGTGCTAGAGGCGAGGCGCAGTATTTT	CSARGEAQYF
.	TRBJ1-1	TRBD1	TRBV6-1	14	TGTGCCAGCAGTGAAAGGGGACAGCCCTTTGAAGCTTTCTTT	CASSERGQPFEAFF
.	TRBJ1-6	TRBD1	TRBV7-2	18	TGTGCCAGCAGCCGGCGGGGACAGGGAGGCTCCTATAATTCACCCCTCCACTTT	CASSRRGQGGSYNSPLHF
.	TRBJ1-3	.	TRBV25-1	15	TGTGCCAGCAGCCCAGCGGGGTCTCATGGAAACACCATATATTTT	CASSPAGSHGNTIYF
.	TRBJ2-5	.	TRBV12-3/TRBV12-4	12	TGTGCCAGCAGTTTATGGGAGCAGGCCCAGTACTTC	CASSLWEQAQYF
.	TRBJ2-7	TRBD1	TRBV2	14	TGTGCCAGCACCTACCAGACAGGGCCCTACGAGCAGTACTTC	CASTYQTGPYEQYF
few	TRBJ2-7	.	TRBV19	17	TGTGCCAGTAGTATAGGGAGTGGTGGCGTACTTGACTACGAGCAGTACTTC	CASSIGSGGVLDYEQYF
few	TRBJ1-4	TRBD1	TRBV28	17	TGTGCCAGCAGTTTTACCCGGGACAGGGGGCGGAATGAAAAACTGTTTTTT	CASSFTRDRGRNEKLFF
.	TRBJ1-2	.	TRBV4-2	17	TGTGCCAGCAGCCAAGATACGGGGGGCCCTACATACTATGGCTACACCTTC	CASSQDTGGPTYYGYTF
.	TRBJ1-2	.	TRBV4-2	15	TGTGCCAGCAGCCAAGTCGGGTCAGAAGGTTATGGCTACACCTTC	CASSQVGSEGYGYTF
.	TRBJ1-3	TRBD1	TRBV10-3	15	TGTGCCACCGGTAGGGACAGGGTCCCTGGAAACACCATATATTTT	CATGRDRVPGNTIYF
.	TRBJ1-2	.	TRBV20-1	10	TGCAGTTGGTTTGCGGATGGCTACACCTTC	CSWFADGYTF
.	TRBJ1-2	TRBD1	TRBV27	16	TGTGCCAGCAGTTTAGGAGAGGGGACAGCTTGGGGTGGCTACACCTTC	CASSLGEGTAWGGYTF
.	TRBJ2-3	.	TRBV5-1	14	TGCGCCAGCAGCTCGCCCCGAGGCACAGATACGCAGTATTTT	CASSSPRGTDTQYF
.	TRBJ1-1	.	TRBV7-8	14	TGTGCCAGCAGCTTCACTGAGAAGAACACTGAAGCTTTCTTT	CASSFTEKNTEAFF
.	TRBJ2-3	TRBD2	TRBV5-1	16	TGCGCCAGCAGCTACGGGACTAGCGGGGGCCAAGATACGCAGTATTTT	CASSYGTSGGQDTQYF
.	TRBJ2-1	TRBD2	TRBV7-8	17	TGTGCCAGCAGCTTAGGGGTCGGACTAGCGGGAGTTGATGAGCAGTTCTTC	CASSLGVGLAGVDEQFF
.	TRBJ1-5	.	TRBV7-2	16	TGTGCCAGCAGCTTAAACCGGGGGGCCGGGGGTCAGCCCCAGCATTTT	CASSLNRGAGGQPQHF
.	TRBJ1-5	.	TRBV12-5	14	TGTGCTAGTGGCTCGGACAGTAGCAATCAGCCCCAGCATTTT	CASGSDSSNQPQHF
.	TRBJ1-1	TRBD1	TRBV27	14	TGTGCCAGCAGTGTACAGGGGGTGGACACTGAAGCTTTCTTT	CASSVQGVDTEAFF
.	TRBJ2-7	TRBD1	TRBV4-1	15	TGCGCCAGCAGCCACGGGGACAGGGGGATTAGTGAGCAGTACTTC	CASSHGDRGISEQYF
.	TRBJ1-6	.	TRBV9	16	TGTGCCAGCAGCGTAAGCCCGGACAGCTATAATTCACCCCTCCACTTT	CASSVSPDSYNSPLHF
.	TRBJ2-7	.	TRBV12-3/TRBV12-4	12	TGTGCCAGCAGTTTATCCGCCTACGAGCAGTACTTC	CASSLSAYEQYF
.	TRBJ1-3	.	TRBV30	14	TGTGCCTGGAGTGATAGATCCTCTGGAAACACCATATATTTT	CAWSDRSSGNTIYF
.	TRBJ2-3	TRBD1	TRBV11-3	20	TGTGCCAGCAGCTTAGAGACCGGGACAGGGTTCTTCTTTAACACAGATACGCAGTATTTT	CASSLETGTGFFFNTDTQYF
.	TRBJ2-7	.	TRBV15	14	TGTGCCACCAGCAGAGGGATCAGCGGCTACGAGCAGTACTTC	CATSRGISGYEQYF
.	TRBJ2-3	TRBD1	TRBV9	14	TGTGCCAGCAGCGCCGGACAGGGCACAGATACGCAGTATTTT	CASSAGQGTDTQYF
.	TRBJ1-5	TRBD1	TRBV6-2/TRBV6-3	16	TGTGCCAGCAGCCAGCTACAGGGGGTGAGCAATCAGCCCCAGCATTTT	CASSQLQGVSNQPQHF
.	TRBJ2-7	TRBD1	TRBV6-2/TRBV6-3	13	TGTGCCAGCAGTTGGGGGACAGGCTACGAGCAGTACTTC	CASSWGTGYEQYF
.	TRBJ1-2	.	TRBV29-1	12	TGCAGCGTTGTGCGTCGGGGGATCGGCTACACCTTC	CSVVRRGIGYTF
.	TRBJ1-6	TRBD1	TRBV13	18	TGTGCCAGCAGCTTAGAATCAGGACAGGGGGCGATCGGTTCACCCCTCCACTTT	CASSLESGQGAIGSPLHF